These 11 T cell receptor beta chains share one sample of origin, sequenced in a study of blood T cell repertoires in COVID-19 (TCRdb year 2020). Library preparation used the immunoSEQ multiplex PCR assay. As stored in TCRdb, this immuneACCESS dataset retains in-frame rearrangements with V and J assigned. A fraction of the clones does not appear; measured against another copy, unresolved V genes explain less than half of the discrepancy, and the remainder lacks a known reason. The sample records over 150,000 clones, approximately 91% of which are singletons. Approximately 2.2% of the sample is taken by the ten largest. The specimen was peripheral blood. These receptors came from a man younger than 35 with acute or convalescent COVID-19.

This chain uses TRBV3-1 (or the pseudogene TRBV3-2) with TRBJ1-5, with 7 nucleotides matching TRBD1. After removal of 4 bases from V and 0 bases from J, the junction contained 3 bases not matched to a gene. Per the germline V gene, CDR1 is LGHDT and CDR2 is YNNKEL (reference sequence). The CDR3 has 15 residues. The CDR3 DNA sequence: TGTGCCAGCAGCCTTACAGGGGATAGCAATCAGCCCCAGCATTTT. This sequence encodes CASSLTGDSNQPQHF.

V gene TRBV12-3 or TRBV12-4 combines with J gene TRBJ1-1; D unresolved. V was pared by 2 bases and J by 12 bases, with 10 bases between. This CDR3 region has 11 residues. The CDR3 loop reads CASSLLGGTFF. The CDR3 DNA reads TGTGCCAGCAGTTTACTCGGCGGGACTTTCTTT.

On this clone: Other DNA sequences of this sample code for an identical CDR3. The rearrangement joins TRBV6-5 to TRBJ1-2, with 8 bases identical to TRBD1. The CDR3 has 13 residues. After removal of 2 bases from V and 8 bases from J, the junction contained 4 bases not matched to a gene. Germline V gene lookup returns CDR1 MNHEY and CDR2 SVGAGI. CDR3 in amino acids: CASSYTGGYGYTF. In nucleotides, the CDR3 is TGTGCCAGCAGTTACACAGGGGGTTACGGCTACACCTTC.

The chain recombines TRBV7-9 with TRBJ1-2, with D hard to call. Between the trimmed V and J ends, which lost 5 bases and 4 bases, there was a span of 8 bases. Germline assignment: CDR1 SEHNR and CDR2 FQNEAQ (reference sequence). The CDR3 is 12 amino acids. For the CDR3, the DNA is TGTGCCAGCAGCCCCCCTATCTATGGCTACACCTTC. It is translated as CASSPPIYGYTF.

V and J are TRBV30 and TRBJ1-6; D might be TRBD1 (5 bases). Per the germline V gene, CDR1 is GTSNPN and CDR2 is SVGIG (reference sequence). V was shortened by 0 bases and J by 11 bases, with 14 bases between the two germline ends. The CDR3 length is 14 residues. Here the CDR3 DNA reads TGTGCCTGGAGTGTACCAGGGTCTGCTGCACCCCTCCACTTT. It specifies CAWSVPGSAAPLHF. The whole variable domain, filled in from reference TRBV30 and TRBJ1-6, reads SQTIHQWPATLVQPVGSPLSLECTVEGTSNPNLYWYRQAAGRGLQLLFYSVGIGQISSEVPQNLSASRPQDRQFILSSKKLLLSDSGFYLCAWSVPGSAAPLHFGNGTRLTVT.

This clone has at least ten counts. This rearrangement joins TRBV25-1 to TRBJ1-5; TRBD1 aligns across 7 bases. V shed 8 bases, J shed 0 bases, and the junction held 16 bases outside the gene matches. Germline values: CDR1 MGHDK, CDR2 SYGVNS. The CDR3 runs to 18 residues. This chain's CDR3 is CASGLDRPREYSNQPQHF. DNA of the CDR3: TGTGCCAGCGGCTTGGACAGGCCCCGCGAATATAGCAATCAGCCCCAGCATTTT.

The CDR3 sequence: CASSQSGTGWPSGGYTF. In DNA, the CDR3 is TGCGCCAGCAGCCAGTCCGGGACAGGGTGGCCTTCGGGGGGCTACACCTTC. The genes are TRBV4-1 and TRBJ1-2; 9 positions match TRBD1. The germline CDR1 and CDR2 sequences are MGHRA and YSYEKL. With V trimmed by 3 bases and J by 8 bases, 16 bases remained unmatched. This CDR3 has 17 residues.

Worth noting for this clone: This sample also contains other DNA sequences that code for the same CDR3. V and J are TRBV24-1 and TRBJ1-5, with TRBD1 as a possible D gene (5 bases). V shed 3 bases and J shed 3 bases, with 14 bases lying between them. The CDR3 runs 16 residues. CDR1 and CDR2 from the germline V gene are KGHDR and SFDVKD. CDR3 residues: CATSDSLDSYNQPQHF. CDR3 DNA: TGTGCCACCAGTGATAGTCTTGACAGTTACAATCAGCCCCAGCATTTT.

This chain joins TRBV5-6 and TRBJ1-2; D is uncertain. Germline V lookup: CDR1 SGHDT, CDR2 YYEEEE. The CDR3 length is 15 residues. Deletions cut 2 bases from V and 1 base from J, with 12 bases between. CDR3 amino acids: CASSFRDSINYGYTF. In nucleotides, the CDR3 is TGTGCCAGCAGCTTCCGAGACTCGATTAACTATGGCTACACCTTC.

The rearrangement uses TRBV6-6 and TRBJ2-1, with D possibly matching TRBD2 (5 bases). Germline V gene sequence: CDR1 MNHNY, CDR2 SVGAGI (reference sequence). The length of the CDR3 is 15 residues. V lost 6 bases, J lost 5 bases, and 17 bases lay in between. CDR3 coding DNA: TGTGCCAGCAGCCCCGTGGGCACGGGGAACAATGAGCAGTTCTTC. It is translated as CASSPVGTGNNEQFF.

The CDR3 loop is CASSPGSNQPQHF. The CDR3 DNA reads TGTGCCAGTAGTCCCGGTAGCAATCAGCCCCAGCATTTT. J is TRBJ1-5 and V is TRBV19; D remains ambiguous. Germline CDR1 reads LNHDA; CDR2 reads SQIVND (reference sequence). V shed 5 bases and J shed 0 bases, with 5 bases lying between them. The CDR3 contains 13 residues. The complete variable domain, with remaining parts taken from reference TRBV19 and TRBJ1-5, reads DGGITQSPKYLFRKEGQNVTLSCEQNLNHDAMYWYRQDPGQGLRLIYYSQIVNDFQKGDIAEGYSVSREKKESFPLTVTSAQKNPTAFYLCASSPGSNQPQHFGDGTRLSIL.